This T cell receptor (beta chain) derives from a study of beta chain features in type 1 diabetes. Looking at the study overall: On cell yields, gender and age, patients and healthy donors were similar.

In all sorted populations, purity surpassed 98%. Every bit of the isolated RNA underwent reverse transcription, so sequencing read expressed TCRB transcripts. Some clones are missing from TCRdb's copy, which holds only in-frame ones; the method was immunoSEQ multiplex PCR. The sample lists about 160,000 clones, approximately 7.9% occurring once. Overall study findings and caveats: Shortening that was moderate but significant affected the TCRB CDR3s of Type 1 diabetes patients in all four CD4+ subsets.

V was pared by 0 bases and J by 7 bases, with 6 bases of the junction left unmatched. This CDR3 comprises 16 residues. CDR1 MNHNY and CDR2 SVGAGI come from the germline V gene (reference sequence). This clone was seen a few times. Antigen specificity is unknown. The sequence came from a man aged 18-30 years with type 1 diabetes. The sequenced sample was central memory CD4+ T cells from blood. The rearrangement uses TRBV6-6 and TRBJ2-1, with 10 bases lining up with TRBD2. CDR3 residues: CASSYSGAGGKNEQFF. The CDR3 DNA sequence: TGTGCCAGCAGTTACTCGGGAGCGGGGGGGAAAAATGAGCAGTTCTTC.